This TCR beta chain came from a study of cytomegalovirus exposure and HLA in healthy donors. Whole-study context: A subsequent analysis reported that the 95 to 150 validation repertoires were produced on the same platform that had also been used for the 500 to 700 first-cohort repertoires. Whole-study findings and limits: TCR sequences were mostly rare, though some public TCRs occurred in many donors. Testing in vitro showed a few CMV-associated chains specific for CMV antigens.

The roughly 120-subject validation cohort, separate from the roughly 700-subject first cohort, included the donors. Trimming cost V 3 bases and J 12 bases; bases outside gene matches: 8. The CDR3 runs to 14 residues. Germline V lookup: CDR1 WNHNN, CDR2 SYGVQD (reference sequence). To note about this clone: Its specificity is unknown.

Clones were sequenced by immunoSEQ multiplex PCR, and TCRdb holds only the in-frame ones, with some missing. Of around 130,000 clones in the sample, about nine tenths are singletons; the top ten hold 3% to 4%. What was sequenced was PBMCs. The V gene is TRBV10-1, the J gene TRBJ2-1; the match to TRBD2 covers 10 bases. The TCR was taken from a man aged 25 to 45 in good health and CMV-seronegative. CDR3: CASSELAGNWVQFF. The CDR3 region has the DNA TGCGCCAGCAGTGAACTAGCGGGGAATTGGGTGCAGTTCTTC.